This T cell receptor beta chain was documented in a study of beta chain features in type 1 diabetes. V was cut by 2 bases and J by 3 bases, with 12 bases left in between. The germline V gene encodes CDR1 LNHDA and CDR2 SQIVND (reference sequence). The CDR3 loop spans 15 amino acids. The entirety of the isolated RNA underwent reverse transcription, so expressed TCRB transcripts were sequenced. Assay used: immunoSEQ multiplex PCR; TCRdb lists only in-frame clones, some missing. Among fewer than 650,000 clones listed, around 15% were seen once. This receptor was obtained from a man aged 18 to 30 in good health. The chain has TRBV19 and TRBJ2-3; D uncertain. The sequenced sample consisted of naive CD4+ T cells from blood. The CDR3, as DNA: TGTGCCAGTAGTATATCTCCCGGTGCAACAGATACGCAGTATTTT. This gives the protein CASSISPGATDTQYF.